Listed below are T cell receptor beta chains from one sample, sequenced in a study of cytomegalovirus exposure and HLA in healthy donors. Measured with immunoSEQ multiplex PCR; TCRdb has only the in-frame clones, and not every one. Of 120,000 to 150,000 clones listed, 80% to 85% are singletons. The sequencing input was PBMCs. The receptors come from a woman aged 25 to 39 in good health and CMV-seronegative. The CDR3 runs from the conserved cysteine through the conserved F or W. The D gene is left open where the match is weak. The listing skips clone size in some rows; elsewhere it reads once, few, many or a size class.

j_call v_call clone_size d_call cdr3_nt cdr3_aa
TRBJ1-2 TRBV4-2 NA NA TGTGCCAGCAGCCAAGACAATAACTATGGCTACACCTTC CASSQDNNYGYTF
TRBJ1-6 TRBV30 NA TRBD1 TGTGCCTGGATACGGGACAGGGATAATTCACCCCTCCACTTT CAWIRDRDNSPLHF
TRBJ1-1 TRBV11-2 few NA TGTGCCAGCAGCTTAGCTCAGGGGATTATGAACACTGAAGCTTTCTTT CASSLAQGIMNTEAFF
TRBJ2-6 TRBV7-9 NA TRBD1 TGTTCCAGCAGCTTCTTCCGGGACAGGCCCTCGGCTGGGGCCAACGTCCTGACTTTC CSSSFFRDRPSAGANVLTF
TRBJ1-1 TRBV5-1 NA TRBD1 TGCGCCAGCAGCGTGCGACAGGGGCAGGGTGAAGCTTTCTTT CASSVRQGQGEAFF
TRBJ2-7 TRBV28 NA NA TGTGCCAGCAGTTTAGGGGGCCCTCCGGGGAAGCAGTACTTC CASSLGGPPGKQYF
TRBJ2-1 TRBV5-1 NA NA TGCGCCAGCAGCCCGCGTGGGAGTCCGCCTTTTGATGAGCAGTTCTTC CASSPRGSPPFDEQFF
TRBJ2-5 TRBV7-2 few NA TGTGCCAGCAGCGAGAAGACTAGTATTGAGACCCAGTACTTC CASSEKTSIETQYF
TRBJ1-6 TRBV7-6 NA NA TGTGCCAGCAGCTTAGACACCTATAATTCACCCCTCCACTTT CASSLDTYNSPLHF
TRBJ2-5 TRBV5-1 once TRBD2 TGCGCCAGCAGCGAAAGCGGGGGGACTTTCCAAGAGACCCAGTACTTC CASSESGGTFQETQYF
TRBJ2-2 TRBV5-4 NA NA TGTGCCAGCAGCTTGGAGGGAGAATGGGCCGGGGAGCTGTTTTTT CASSLEGEWAGELFF
TRBJ1-6 TRBV7-8 NA NA TGTGCCAGCAGCTTAGCAGTTGGGGGGTCCCTGAGCCTTAATAATTCACCCCTCCACTTT CASSLAVGGSLSLNNSPLHF
TRBJ2-7 TRBV15 NA NA TGTGCCACCAGCGGAGACAGAAACTCCTACGAGCAGTACTTC CATSGDRNSYEQYF
TRBJ1-1 TRBV6-6 NA NA TGTGCCAGCACATGGACAGAGAACACTGAAGCTTTCTTT CASTWTENTEAFF
TRBJ1-5 TRBV7-8 once NA TGTGCCAGCAGCCCGATGGGACATGGGAATCAGCCCCAGCATTTT CASSPMGHGNQPQHF
TRBJ1-5 TRBV6-1 NA TRBD1 TGTGCCAGCAGTACCCGGGACAGAAGCAATCAGCCCCAGCATTTT CASSTRDRSNQPQHF
TRBJ2-3 TRBV2 NA TRBD1 TGTGCCAGCAGTGAGACAGGGGGGAGCACAGATACGCAGTATTTT CASSETGGSTDTQYF
TRBJ2-5 TRBV29-1 NA NA TGCAGCGTTGAACAGGGAAGGGAGACCCAGTACTTC CSVEQGRETQYF
TRBJ2-2 TRBV18 NA TRBD2 TGTGCCAGCTCACCTCCGGGACTAGCGGGAGACACCGGGGAGCTGTTTTTT CASSPPGLAGDTGELFF
TRBJ2-7 TRBV6-1 NA NA TGTGCCAGCAACGGAGATTCGGACGAGCAGTACTTC CASNGDSDEQYF
TRBJ1-1 TRBV10-3 few TRBD1 TGTGCCATCAGTGATCCAGTGGGTTTGGGGACAGGAGAAGGGGCTTTCTTT CAISDPVGLGTGEGAFF
TRBJ2-7 TRBV11-2 NA TRBD2 TGTGCCAGCAGCTTAGGACTAGCGGATTCCTACGAGCAGTACTTC CASSLGLADSYEQYF
TRBJ2-1 TRBV19 NA TRBD2 TGTGCCACCTCGAGTTGGGCGGGGGGCCCCGACAATGAGCAGTTCTTC CATSSWAGGPDNEQFF
TRBJ2-1 TRBV2 NA TRBD1 TGTGCCAGCGGACAGGGGACCGCGAGGGCGCAGTTCTTC CASGQGTARAQFF
TRBJ1-5 TRBV4-2 NA NA TGTGCCAGCAGCCAAGAAGGATCCCAGCGGCCCCAGCATTTT CASSQEGSQRPQHF
TRBJ2-2 TRBV4-3 NA TRBD1 TGCGCCAGCAGAGGGCAGGGGGCCCCGAACACCGGGGAGCTGTTTTTT CASRGQGAPNTGELFF
TRBJ1-5 TRBV5-1 NA TRBD1 TGCGCCAGCAGTTTGACAGGGGATCAGCCCCAGCATTTT CASSLTGDQPQHF